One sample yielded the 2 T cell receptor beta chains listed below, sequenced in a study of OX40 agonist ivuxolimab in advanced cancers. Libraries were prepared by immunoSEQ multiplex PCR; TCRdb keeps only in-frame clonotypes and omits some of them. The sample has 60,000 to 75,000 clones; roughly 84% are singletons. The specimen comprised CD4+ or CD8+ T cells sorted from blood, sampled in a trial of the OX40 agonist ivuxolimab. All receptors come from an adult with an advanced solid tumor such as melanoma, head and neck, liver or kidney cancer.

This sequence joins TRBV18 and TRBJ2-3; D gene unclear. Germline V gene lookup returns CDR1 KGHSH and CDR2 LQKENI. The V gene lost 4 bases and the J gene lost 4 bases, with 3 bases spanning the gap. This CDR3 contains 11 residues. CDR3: CASSQPDTQYF. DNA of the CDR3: TGTGCCAGCTCACAACCAGATACGCAGTATTTT.

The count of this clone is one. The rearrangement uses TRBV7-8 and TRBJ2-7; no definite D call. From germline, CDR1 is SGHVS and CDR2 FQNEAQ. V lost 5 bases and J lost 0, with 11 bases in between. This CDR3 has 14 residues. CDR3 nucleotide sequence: TGTGCCAGCAGCCCCCGTCTTCTCTCCTACGAGCAGTACTTC. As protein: CASSPRLLSYEQYF.